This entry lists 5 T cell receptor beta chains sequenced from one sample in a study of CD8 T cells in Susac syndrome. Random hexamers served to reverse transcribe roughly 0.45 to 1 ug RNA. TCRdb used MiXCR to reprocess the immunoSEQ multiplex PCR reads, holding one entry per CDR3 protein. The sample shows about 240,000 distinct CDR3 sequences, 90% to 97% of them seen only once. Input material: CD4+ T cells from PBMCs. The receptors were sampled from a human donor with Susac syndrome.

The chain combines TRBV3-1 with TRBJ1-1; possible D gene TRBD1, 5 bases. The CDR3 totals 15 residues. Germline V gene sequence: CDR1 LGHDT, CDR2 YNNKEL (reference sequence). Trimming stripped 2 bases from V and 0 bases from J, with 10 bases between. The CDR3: CASSQWGRMNTEAFF. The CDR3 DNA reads TGTGCCAGCAGCCAATGGGGACGGATGAACACTGAAGCTTTCTTT.

DNA of the CDR3: TGTGCCAGCAGTTACCGGGGGGCCCAGGGGAACGAGCAGTACTTC. It specifies CASSYRGAQGNEQYF. The genes are TRBV6-5 and TRBJ2-7, with a tentative D call TRBD2 (7 bases). In germline, CDR1 is MNHEY, CDR2 SVGAGI. This CDR3 contains 15 residues. The V gene lost 2 bases and the J gene lost 5 bases, with 16 bases spanning the gap.

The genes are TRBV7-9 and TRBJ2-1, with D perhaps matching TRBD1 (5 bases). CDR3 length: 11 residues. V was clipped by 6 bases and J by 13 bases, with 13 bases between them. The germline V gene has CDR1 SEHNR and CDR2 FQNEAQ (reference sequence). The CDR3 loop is CASSPDSHQFF. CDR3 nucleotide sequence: TGTGCCAGCAGTCCCGACAGTCACCAGTTCTTC.

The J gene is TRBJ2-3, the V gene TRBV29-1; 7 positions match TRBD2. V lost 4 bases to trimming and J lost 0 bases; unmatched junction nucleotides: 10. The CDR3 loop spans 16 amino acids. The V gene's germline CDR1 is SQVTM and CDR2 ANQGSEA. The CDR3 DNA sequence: TGCAGCGTTGTCATTAAAGTAGCGGGTAGCACAGATACGCAGTATTTT. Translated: CSVVIKVAGSTDTQYF.

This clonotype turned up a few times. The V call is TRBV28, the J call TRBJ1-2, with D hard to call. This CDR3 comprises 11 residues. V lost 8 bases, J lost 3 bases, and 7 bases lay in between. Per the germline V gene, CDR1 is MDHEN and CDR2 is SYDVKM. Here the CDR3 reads CASRTDYGYTF. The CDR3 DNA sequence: TGTGCCAGCCGGACGGACTATGGCTACACCTTC.